These 17 T cell receptor beta chains were sequenced from one sample in a study of post-analysis software for immune sequencing data. Their specific antigens are unknown. Whole-study findings and limits: Comparison of patients with controls showed 5 or 6 TRBV segments more frequent in patients, TRBV5-6, TRBV5-1 and TRBV20-1 among them.

TCR beta cDNA libraries had unique molecular identifiers. In TCRdb, the PCR reads were re-called with MiXCR into one record per CDR3 protein. This repertoire shows about half a million distinct CDR3 sequences, less than 45% found once; its top ten account for 9% to 14%. The sequencing sample was made of blood. The receptors derive from a girl aged 5-17 years with multiple sclerosis.

The V and J genes are TRBV28 and TRBJ2-6, with D hard to call. V was shortened by 7 bases and J by 0 bases, with 7 bases between the two germline ends. The CDR3 is made up of 14 amino acids. CDR1 is MDHEN and CDR2 is SYDVKM in the germline V gene. The CDR3 region is CASKGFSGANVLTF. The CDR3 DNA sequence: TGTGCCAGCAAGGGTTTCTCTGGGGCCAACGTCCTGACTTTC.

Comments on this clonotype: A much larger clone differs by one base, so this may be a read error. Without the conserved terminal phenylalanine or tryptophan, this CDR3 likely stems from a read error. The chain recombines TRBV29-1 with TRBJ2-7; D is possibly TRBD1 (6 bases). CDR3 length: 13 amino acids. V lost 6 bases to trimming and J lost 0 bases, with 12 bases between them. Germline values: CDR1 SQVTM, CDR2 ANQGSEA. CDR3 DNA: TGCAGCGTCGTCGGACAGACCTCCTACGAGCAGTACCTC. It is translated as CSVVGQTSYEQYL.

The chain links TRBV12-3 or TRBV12-4 to TRBJ2-6; D is uncertain. CDR3 length: 15 residues. Trimming pared 2 bases from V and 0 bases from J, leaving 5 bases between. In nucleotides, the CDR3 is TGTGCCAGCAGTTTAAGGACCTCTGGGGCCAACGTCCTGACTTTC. This translates into CASSLRTSGANVLTF.

This clonotype was picked up a small number of times. This chain links TRBV28 with TRBJ1-4, with TRBD1 matching 9 bases. Looked up from germline, CDR1 is MDHEN and CDR2 is SYDVKM. The CDR3 loop spans 16 amino acids. The V and J ends lost 5 bases and 0 bases, in that order; junction bases with no gene match: 4. The CDR3 DNA reads as TGTGCCAGCAGTCCCAGACAGGGGGCAACTAATGAAAAACTGTTTTTT. Encoded protein: CASSPRQGATNEKLFF.

The V and J genes are TRBV20-1 and TRBJ2-5; D gene unclear. V lost 7 bases to trimming and J lost 2 bases, with 5 bases between them. The CDR3 is 10 amino acids. Looked up from germline, CDR1 is DFQATT and CDR2 is SNEGSKA (reference sequence). The CDR3 DNA is TGCAGTGAACAGCAAGAGACCCAGTACTTC. It specifies CSEQQETQYF.

The chain joins TRBV7-9 to TRBJ2-5, with TRBD2 identical over 10 bases. V was clipped by 5 bases and J by 3 bases; unmatched bases: 3. Germline-derived CDR1 and CDR2 are SEHNR and FQNEAQ (reference sequence). The CDR3 is made up of 14 amino acids. The CDR3 loop is CASSTLAGKETQYF. CDR3 bases: TGTGCCAGCAGCACACTAGCGGGAAAAGAGACCCAGTACTTC.

The chain uses TRBV5-1 and TRBJ2-1; 10 positions match TRBD1. CDR3 length equals 16 residues. CDR1 and CDR2 (germline): SGHRS, YFSETQ. The V gene end was trimmed by 4 bases and the J gene end by 3 bases; junction bases not matched to a gene: 7. CDR3 in amino acids: CASSAGQGEGYNEQFF. DNA of the CDR3: TGCGCCAGCAGCGCCGGACAGGGGGAGGGCTACAATGAGCAGTTCTTC.

The genes are TRBV6-6 and TRBJ2-5; TRBD2 agrees at 9 bases. The J segment lost 1 base and the V segment lost 0 bases, leaving 6 bases of the junction unmatched. The germline gives CDR1 MNHNY, CDR2 SVGAGI (reference sequence). This CDR3 is built from 17 residues. The DNA for the CDR3 is TGTGCCAGCAGTTACTCCTCTAGCGGGATACCCCAAGAGACCCAGTACTTC. Protein product: CASSYSSSGIPQETQYF.

This clonotype was seen only a few times. The V call is TRBV29-1, the J call TRBJ2-5; 10 bases are shared with TRBD2. Germline assignment: CDR1 SQVTM and CDR2 ANQGSEA. The CDR3 runs to 15 residues. Trimming at V came to 4 bases and at J to 5 bases, leaving 10 bases not matched to a gene. The DNA for the CDR3 is TGCAGCGTTGGGCTGGGGGAGACTAGCGGGGAGACCCAGTACTTC. It is translated as CSVGLGETSGETQYF.

V is TRBV6-5 and J is TRBJ2-7, with TRBD1 matching over 10 bases. With V trimmed by 8 bases and J by 5 bases, 6 bases remained unmatched. The CDR3 runs 13 residues. The germline gives CDR1 MNHEY, CDR2 SVGAGI. This CDR3 is CASGQGVGDEQYF. For the CDR3, the DNA is TGTGCCAGCGGACAGGGGGTAGGCGACGAGCAGTACTTC.

This sequence joins TRBV7-2 and TRBJ1-2, with 7 positions matching TRBD1. Germline values: CDR1 SGHTA, CDR2 FQGNSA. This CDR3 region has 15 residues. After removal of 5 bases from V and 3 bases from J, the junction contained 9 bases not matched to a gene. Written as DNA, the CDR3 is TGTGCCAGCAGCGGCCGGACAGGCGACCACTATGGCTACACCTTC. It yields the protein CASSGRTGDHYGYTF. Supplemented by reference TRBV7-2 and TRBJ1-2, the full variable domain reads GAGVSQSPSNKVTEKGKDVELRCDPISGHTALYWYRQSLGQGLEFLIYFQGNSAPDKSGLPSDRFSAERTGGSVSTLTIQRTQQEDSAVYLCASSGRTGDHYGYTFGSGTRLTVV.

This clonotype was detected a few times. This chain joins TRBV6-1 and TRBJ2-7; 7 bases match TRBD2. Looked up from germline, CDR1 is MNHNS and CDR2 is SASEGT. The CDR3 has 15 amino acids. The V segment lost 4 bases and the J segment 1 base; nucleotides outside the gene matches: 7. CDR3 sequence reads: CASSGERGVSYEQYF. As DNA, the CDR3 is TGTGCCAGCAGTGGGGAACGGGGGGTTTCCTACGAGCAGTACTTC.

V gene TRBV3-1 combines with J gene TRBJ2-1; D uncertain. V lost 1 base and J lost 8, with 15 bases in between. CDR1 and CDR2 (germline): LGHDT, YNNKEL (reference sequence). There are 15 residues in the CDR3. The CDR3 DNA reads TGTGCCAGCAGCCAAGGTAGCAGCTATGGGGATGAGCAGTTCTTC. Residues: CASSQGSSYGDEQFF.

The V call is TRBV6-2 or TRBV6-3, the J call TRBJ2-1; TRBD2 matches 11 bases. V shed 2 bases and J 0 bases; nucleotides not matched to a gene: 12. Germline V gene sequence: CDR1 MNHEY, CDR2 SVGEGT. The CDR3 contains 20 residues. The CDR3 DNA is TGTGCCAGCAGTTACGGGACTAGCGGTAGTCGATTGGGCTCCTACAATGAGCAGTTCTTC. This codes for CASSYGTSGSRLGSYNEQFF.

The gene calls are TRBV6-5 and TRBJ2-3; TRBD2 agrees at 12 bases. Germline CDR1 MNHEY, CDR2 SVGAGI. The J segment lost 0 bases and the V segment lost 2 bases, leaving 15 bases of the junction unmatched. CDR3 length: 21 amino acids. CDR3 nucleotides: TGTGCCAGCAGTTACCATAATGGACTAGCGGGAACCCCCGGAAGCACAGATACGCAGTATTTT. Protein product: CASSYHNGLAGTPGSTDTQYF.

V gene TRBV28 combines with J gene TRBJ2-3; possible D gene TRBD2, 5 bases. V was cut by 7 bases and J by 2 bases, with 13 bases left in between. Germline assignment: CDR1 MDHEN and CDR2 SYDVKM. The CDR3 spans 14 residues. CDR3 coding DNA: TGTGCCAGCACCATCGGTAGCGACACAGATACGCAGTATTTT. Amino acid sequence: CASTIGSDTDTQYF.

This chain joins TRBV6-1 and TRBJ2-7; 11 bases align to TRBD1. Germline CDR1 MNHNS, CDR2 SASEGT. The CDR3 is 15 residues long. V dropped 3 bases and J dropped 2; count of bases not matched to a gene: 3. The CDR3 DNA sequence: TGTGCCAGCAGTGAGGTGGGACAGGGGGCCTACGAGCAGTACTTC. Amino acid sequence: CASSEVGQGAYEQYF.